The rows below give T cell receptor beta chains drawn from one sample of a study of shared clonotypes between healthy human individuals. Profiled with immunoSEQ multiplex PCR; TCRdb holds only in-frame clones, not every one. This sample has approximately 2,300,000 clones, with under 95% found just once. Specimen: naive CD4+ T cells from PBMCs. These receptors originate from a young man in good health. Some clones in this sample may be carry-over from other donors' samples. Both conserved end residues are part of each CDR3. Fields, in order: CDR3 DNA, CDR3 protein, D gene, V gene, clone size, J gene. D genes are given only for firm matches. The size entry is marked missing in some rows and otherwise reads once, few, many or a size class.

cdr3_nt: TGTGCCAGCAGCCGACAGGGGTTAAGGACTGAAGCTTTCTTT
cdr3_aa: CASSRQGLRTEAFF
d_call: TRBD1
v_call: TRBV6-5
clone_size: once
j_call: TRBJ1-1

cdr3_nt: TGTGCCAGCAGCTTAGGGGGCTCTGGGGCCAACGTCCTGACTTTC
cdr3_aa: CASSLGGSGANVLTF
d_call: .
v_call: TRBV7-8
clone_size: .
j_call: TRBJ2-6

cdr3_nt: TGCAGCGTTGGACCGTACAATGAGCAGTTCTTC
cdr3_aa: CSVGPYNEQFF
d_call: .
v_call: TRBV29-1
clone_size: once
j_call: TRBJ2-1

cdr3_nt: TGTGCCAGCAGCTTAATTAACACTGAAGCTTTCTTT
cdr3_aa: CASSLINTEAFF
d_call: .
v_call: TRBV7-2
clone_size: .
j_call: TRBJ1-1

cdr3_nt: TGTGCCAGCAGGGACATAGCCTCTGGAAACACCATATATTTT
cdr3_aa: CASRDIASGNTIYF
d_call: .
v_call: TRBV25-1
clone_size: .
j_call: TRBJ1-3

cdr3_nt: TGTGCCTGGAGTCATCCCGGGACTAGCGGGATGGTGCAGTATTTT
cdr3_aa: CAWSHPGTSGMVQYF
d_call: TRBD2
v_call: TRBV30
clone_size: .
j_call: TRBJ2-3

cdr3_nt: TGTGCCAGCTCACCATACTCAGTGTACCAAGAGACCCAGTACTTC
cdr3_aa: CASSPYSVYQETQYF
d_call: .
v_call: TRBV18
clone_size: once
j_call: TRBJ2-5

cdr3_nt: TGTGCCAGCAGCCACGGACAGGGATCCGAGCAGTACTTC
cdr3_aa: CASSHGQGSEQYF
d_call: TRBD1
v_call: TRBV7-9
clone_size: .
j_call: TRBJ2-7

cdr3_nt: TGCGCCAGCAGCTTGGAAGGGGGTTGGTACAATGAGCAGTTCTTC
cdr3_aa: CASSLEGGWYNEQFF
d_call: .
v_call: TRBV5-1
clone_size: once
j_call: TRBJ2-1

cdr3_nt: TGTGCCAGCAGCGGGACTAGCGGCACCGGGGAGCTGTTTTTT
cdr3_aa: CASSGTSGTGELFF
d_call: TRBD2
v_call: TRBV7-2
clone_size: .
j_call: TRBJ2-2

cdr3_nt: TGTGCCAGTAGTACAGGGGGCACAGATACGCAGTATTTT
cdr3_aa: CASSTGGTDTQYF
d_call: .
v_call: TRBV19
clone_size: .
j_call: TRBJ2-3

cdr3_nt: TGTGCCAGCAGCCCCAGCGTCGGAACCGGGGAGCTGTTTTTT
cdr3_aa: CASSPSVGTGELFF
d_call: .
v_call: TRBV7-6
clone_size: .
j_call: TRBJ2-2

cdr3_nt: TGTGCCAGCAGCTTGGACAGTAGCACTGAAGCTTTCTTT
cdr3_aa: CASSLDSSTEAFF
d_call: .
v_call: TRBV5-4
clone_size: .
j_call: TRBJ1-1

cdr3_nt: TGTGCCAGCAGCAACAAACCGGGACTAGTAAATGAGCAGTTCTTC
cdr3_aa: CASSNKPGLVNEQFF
d_call: TRBD2
v_call: TRBV11-2
clone_size: .
j_call: TRBJ2-1

cdr3_nt: TGCAGCGTTGCCTTCGCCCTTGCGAGGGGGAATGAGCAGTTCTTC
cdr3_aa: CSVAFALARGNEQFF
d_call: .
v_call: TRBV29-1
clone_size: .
j_call: TRBJ2-1

cdr3_nt: TGTGCCAGCAGCCTTGGGGGACTAGCGGGAGACGAGCAGTACTTC
cdr3_aa: CASSLGGLAGDEQYF
d_call: TRBD2
v_call: TRBV5-4
clone_size: .
j_call: TRBJ2-7

cdr3_nt: TGTGCCAGCAGTTACTCGTTTACGGAGTCCTACGAGCAGTACTTC
cdr3_aa: CASSYSFTESYEQYF
d_call: .
v_call: TRBV6-5
clone_size: .
j_call: TRBJ2-7

cdr3_nt: TGTGCCTGGAGTGCTGGACACTATAATCAGCCCCAGCATTTT
cdr3_aa: CAWSAGHYNQPQHF
d_call: .
v_call: TRBV30
clone_size: few
j_call: TRBJ1-5

cdr3_nt: TGTGCCAGCAGTTTAGGGGCGGAGGGAGAAGAGACCCAGTACTTC
cdr3_aa: CASSLGAEGEETQYF
d_call: .
v_call: TRBV28
clone_size: once
j_call: TRBJ2-5

cdr3_nt: TGCGCCAGCAGCCAAGATTTGTGGGAGACCCAGTACTTC
cdr3_aa: CASSQDLWETQYF
d_call: .
v_call: TRBV4-3
clone_size: .
j_call: TRBJ2-5

cdr3_nt: TGTGCCAGCCAAAACAAGGGGAGCTCCTACGAGCAGTACTTC
cdr3_aa: CASQNKGSSYEQYF
d_call: .
v_call: TRBV18
clone_size: once
j_call: TRBJ2-7

cdr3_nt: TGTGCCAGCAGCCTCGGGACTAGTGTGCGGACCCAGTACTTC
cdr3_aa: CASSLGTSVRTQYF
d_call: TRBD2
v_call: TRBV28
clone_size: .
j_call: TRBJ2-5

cdr3_nt: TGCGCCAGCAGGACGCCGGGACAGGCGAACACCGGGGAGCTGTTTTTT
cdr3_aa: CASRTPGQANTGELFF
d_call: TRBD1
v_call: TRBV5-1
clone_size: .
j_call: TRBJ2-2

cdr3_nt: TGTGCCAGCAGCACAAGAACAGGGGGCGGAACAGATACGCAGTATTTT
cdr3_aa: CASSTRTGGGTDTQYF
d_call: TRBD1
v_call: TRBV7-9
clone_size: .
j_call: TRBJ2-3

cdr3_nt: TGTGCCAGCAGTTCGCAACCGTCAAATGAAAAACTGTTTTTT
cdr3_aa: CASSSQPSNEKLFF
d_call: .
v_call: TRBV28
clone_size: .
j_call: TRBJ1-4

cdr3_nt: TGTGCCAGCAGCTTAAGCGGGATCCCCTACGAGCAGTACTTC
cdr3_aa: CASSLSGIPYEQYF
d_call: TRBD2
v_call: TRBV7-2
clone_size: .
j_call: TRBJ2-7

cdr3_nt: TGTGCCAGCAGCTTGGGGACAGGGGGCGCCTATGGCTACACCTTC
cdr3_aa: CASSLGTGGAYGYTF
d_call: TRBD1
v_call: TRBV7-9
clone_size: .
j_call: TRBJ1-2

cdr3_nt: TGCAGCGTCAAAAAGGGTCGGGGAAATGAAAAACTGTTTTTT
cdr3_aa: CSVKKGRGNEKLFF
d_call: .
v_call: TRBV29-1
clone_size: .
j_call: TRBJ1-4

cdr3_nt: TGTGCCAGCAGTTTTTGGGGGACAGAACCGTCAGCCCAGCATTTT
cdr3_aa: CASSFWGTEPSAQHF
d_call: TRBD1
v_call: TRBV28
clone_size: .
j_call: TRBJ1-5

cdr3_nt: TGTGCCAGCAGCTTTCTAGCGGGGGTGCCACAAGAGACCCAGTACTTC
cdr3_aa: CASSFLAGVPQETQYF
d_call: TRBD2
v_call: TRBV5-6
clone_size: .
j_call: TRBJ2-5

cdr3_nt: TGTGCCAGCAGCCTAGGAGGGGAGAATACGCAGTATTTT
cdr3_aa: CASSLGGENTQYF
d_call: .
v_call: TRBV7-9
clone_size: .
j_call: TRBJ2-3

cdr3_nt: TGCAGCGTGACAACCGGACTAGCGGCCTCCTACGAGCAGTACTTC
cdr3_aa: CSVTTGLAASYEQYF
d_call: TRBD2
v_call: TRBV29-1
clone_size: .
j_call: TRBJ2-7

cdr3_nt: TGTGCCAGCAGCCGGGCTCTTGGTGAGCAGTTCTTC
cdr3_aa: CASSRALGEQFF
d_call: .
v_call: TRBV4-2
clone_size: once
j_call: TRBJ2-1

cdr3_nt: TGTGCCAGCAGCTTAGTCAGGGGACCAAACACAGATACGCAGTATTTT
cdr3_aa: CASSLVRGPNTDTQYF
d_call: .
v_call: TRBV11-2
clone_size: .
j_call: TRBJ2-3

cdr3_nt: TGTGCCAGCAGTGCCCCGGGACAGACGAACACTGAAGCTTTCTTT
cdr3_aa: CASSAPGQTNTEAFF
d_call: TRBD1
v_call: TRBV6-1
clone_size: .
j_call: TRBJ1-1

cdr3_nt: TGCGCCAGCAGCCAAGATGAGGGGGACAGGGGATCCCGCGAGCAGTTCTTC
cdr3_aa: CASSQDEGDRGSREQFF
d_call: TRBD1
v_call: TRBV4-1
clone_size: .
j_call: TRBJ2-1

cdr3_nt: TGTGCCAGCAGTTTTAAGACAGTCAGCGAGACCCAGTACTTC
cdr3_aa: CASSFKTVSETQYF
d_call: .
v_call: TRBV5-6
clone_size: .
j_call: TRBJ2-5

cdr3_nt: TGTGCCAGCAGTTTCCAAGGGGGAGATACGCAGTATTTT
cdr3_aa: CASSFQGGDTQYF
d_call: .
v_call: TRBV27
clone_size: .
j_call: TRBJ2-3

cdr3_nt: TGCGCCAGCAGTGCCCAAACTAAGGGTGGCACTGAAGCTTTCTTT
cdr3_aa: CASSAQTKGGTEAFF
d_call: .
v_call: TRBV10-1
clone_size: .
j_call: TRBJ1-1

cdr3_nt: TGCGCCAGCAGCCCCGCGGAAGGGCTAAACACCGGGGAGCTGTTTTTT
cdr3_aa: CASSPAEGLNTGELFF
d_call: .
v_call: TRBV5-1
clone_size: .
j_call: TRBJ2-2

cdr3_nt: TGTGCCATCAGTCCAGCCGGGACCGCAGCCTACGAGCAGTACTTC
cdr3_aa: CAISPAGTAAYEQYF
d_call: .
v_call: TRBV10-3
clone_size: few
j_call: TRBJ2-7